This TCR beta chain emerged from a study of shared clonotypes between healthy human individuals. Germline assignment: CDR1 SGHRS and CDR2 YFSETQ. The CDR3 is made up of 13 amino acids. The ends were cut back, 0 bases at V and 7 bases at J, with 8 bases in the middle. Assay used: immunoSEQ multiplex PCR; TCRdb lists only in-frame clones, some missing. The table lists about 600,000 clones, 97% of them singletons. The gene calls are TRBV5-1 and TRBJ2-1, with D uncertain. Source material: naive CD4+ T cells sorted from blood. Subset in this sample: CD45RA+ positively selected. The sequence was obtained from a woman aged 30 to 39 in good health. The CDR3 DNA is TGCGCCAGCAGCTTGGGGCGCTTTAATGAGCAGTTCTTC. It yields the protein CASSLGRFNEQFF.